A single sample gave rise to the 25 T cell receptor beta chains below, sequenced in a study of blood T cell repertoires in COVID-19. Assay: immunoSEQ multiplex PCR; the TCRdb copy retains only in-frame clones and omits some. The sample shows around 68,000 clones, approximately 78% of them seen only once. Sequenced: peripheral blood. The receptors come from a human donor in a cohort sampled during active COVID-19.

V gene TRBV19 combines with J gene TRBJ2-5; maybe TRBD2 (5 bases). Trimming removed 9 bases at V and 0 bases at J, with 11 bases between. The CDR3 consists of 13 residues. The germline CDR1 and CDR2 sequences are LNHDA and SQIVND (reference sequence). CDR3 loop: CARGRGNQETQYF. CDR3 bases: TGTGCCAGAGGGAGAGGGAACCAAGAGACCCAGTACTTC.

Here the CDR3 DNA reads TGCGCCAGCAGCCAAGAATGGGACTACAACAATGAGCAGTTCTTC. This codes for CASSQEWDYNNEQFF. V is TRBV4-1 and J is TRBJ2-1; TRBD2 agrees at 7 bases. The length of the CDR3 is 15 residues. Per germline, CDR1 MGHRA and CDR2 YSYEKL. The trim removed 0 bases at V and 5 bases at J, leaving 4 bases unmatched.

J is TRBJ2-1 and V is TRBV6-1; 9 nucleotides align to TRBD2. Germline lookup yields CDR1 MNHNS and CDR2 SASEGT. The CDR3 consists of 16 residues. The V gene end was trimmed by 4 bases and the J gene end by 1 base; junction bases not matched to a gene: 5. This CDR3 is CASSVSLAGSYNEQFF. CDR3 bases: TGTGCCAGCAGTGTTTCGCTAGCGGGATCCTACAATGAGCAGTTCTTC.

This clone was detected once. The CDR3 spells CASSLGEVYNEQFF. The CDR3 DNA sequence: TGCGCCAGCAGCTTGGGGGAGGTTTACAATGAGCAGTTCTTC. The chain links TRBV5-1 to TRBJ2-1; a possible D gene is TRBD2 (6 bases). Germline V gives CDR1 SGHRS, CDR2 YFSETQ. CDR3 length: 14 residues. Trimming took off 0 bases at V and 4 bases at J, with 8 bases between the two ends. The full variable domain, in which reference TRBV5-1 and TRBJ2-1 provide the parts outside the CDR3, is KAGVTQTPRYLIKTRGQQVTLSCSPISGHRSVSWYQQTPGQGLQFLFEYFSETQRNKGNFPGRFSGRQFSNSRSEMNVSTLELGDSALYLCASSLGEVYNEQFFGPGTRLTVL.

The J gene is TRBJ2-3, the V gene TRBV7-2; D remains unclear. The CDR3 consists of 14 residues. Trimming cost V 4 bases and J 2 bases, with 10 bases left between them. CDR1 SGHTA and CDR2 FQGNSA come from the germline V gene. CDR3 DNA sequence: TGTGCCAGCAGCTATATTCTAATCACAGATACGCAGTATTTT. This codes for CASSYILITDTQYF.

V gene TRBV28 combines with J gene TRBJ2-5; TRBD2 is a possible D gene (5 bases). Germline V gene lookup returns CDR1 MDHEN and CDR2 SYDVKM. Between the trimmed V and J ends, which lost 6 bases and 5 bases, there was a span of 13 bases. The CDR3 runs to 13 residues. The CDR3 region has the DNA TGTGCCAGCAGCACGGGAATCCCGGAGACCCAGTACTTC. As protein: CASSTGIPETQYF.

The rearrangement joins TRBV11-2 to TRBJ1-5; D gene ambiguous. Germline V gene data show CDR1 as SGHAT and CDR2 as FQNNGV. Trimming pared 0 bases from V and 6 bases from J, leaving 12 bases between. There are 15 residues in the CDR3. The DNA for the CDR3 is TGTGCCAGCAGCTTAGATCTTGGTGGGCGTCAGCCCCAGCATTTT. It encodes CASSLDLGGRQPQHF.

The chain uses TRBV4-1 and TRBJ2-2, with 12 bases identical to TRBD2. Unmatched junction bases numbered 2, after V lost 2 bases and J lost 1 base. The CDR3 extends over 17 amino acids. Germline V CDR1 and CDR2: MGHRA, YSYEKL. The CDR3 loop reads CASSQSTSGRNTGELFF. CDR3 in DNA: TGCGCCAGCAGCCAATCGACTAGCGGGAGGAACACCGGGGAGCTGTTTTTT.

The chain employs TRBV25-1 and TRBJ1-2; 8 bases fit TRBD1. Trimming took 1 base from V and 4 from J; bases not matched to a gene: 2. The CDR3 spans 14 residues. From germline, CDR1 is MGHDK and CDR2 SYGVNS. The CDR3 DNA is TGTGCCAGCAGTGAATGGGACAGGACCTATGGCTACACCTTC. Amino acid sequence: CASSEWDRTYGYTF.

The chain carries TRBV5-4 and TRBJ2-1; 11 bases map to TRBD2. V gave up 4 bases and J gave up 7 bases; unmatched junction bases: 7. The CDR3 is 15 amino acids. CDR1 is SGHNT and CDR2 is YYREEE in the germline V gene (reference sequence). CDR3 sequence (DNA): TGTGCCAGCAGCCCGCCGGGACTAGCGGTAAATGAGCAGTTCTTC. It codes for CASSPPGLAVNEQFF.

V is TRBV5-1 and J is TRBJ2-3, with TRBD1 as a possible D gene (6 bases). V was pared by 3 bases and J by 2 bases, with 10 bases between. CDR3 length: 14 residues. The V gene's germline CDR1 is SGHRS and CDR2 YFSETQ. The CDR3 is CASSSGQFTDTQYF. The DNA of the CDR3 is TGCGCCAGCAGCTCAGGACAGTTCACAGATACGCAGTATTTT.

The rearrangement joins TRBV5-1 to TRBJ2-7; 8 bases fit TRBD1. CDR1 is SGHRS and CDR2 is YFSETQ in the germline V gene. The CDR3 runs to 15 residues. After removal of 1 base from V and 2 bases from J, the junction contained 5 bases not matched to a gene. The CDR3, as DNA: TGCGCCAGCAGCTTGATGGGACAGGAGCCCTACGAGCAGTACTTC. Protein sequence: CASSLMGQEPYEQYF. Based on the CDR3 plus reference TRBV5-1 and TRBJ2-7, the full variable domain is KAGVTQTPRYLIKTRGQQVTLSCSPISGHRSVSWYQQTPGQGLQFLFEYFSETQRNKGNFPGRFSGRQFSNSRSEMNVSTLELGDSALYLCASSLMGQEPYEQYFGPGTRLTVT.

This clone was found once. This chain connects TRBV5-5 to TRBJ1-5, with D unclear. With 2 bases removed from V and 2 bases from J, the gap between germline ends came to 11 bases. Germline-derived CDR1 and CDR2 are SGHKS and YYEKEE (reference sequence). This CDR3 contains 15 residues. The CDR3 region has the DNA TGTGCCAGCAGCTTCTACAGCGGGGGCAATCAGCCCCAGCATTTT. Protein: CASSFYSGGNQPQHF.

CDR3 residues: CASRPRQVEKLFF. The DNA of the CDR3 is TGTGCCAGCAGACCACGACAGGTAGAAAAACTGTTTTTT. The J gene is TRBJ1-4, the V gene TRBV12-3 or TRBV12-4, with D tentatively TRBD1 (6 bases). The CDR3 runs to 13 residues. The V end was cut by 6 bases, the J end by 8 bases, with 13 bases between.

This chain joins TRBV4-1 and TRBJ2-7; tentative D call: TRBD2 (7 bases). Looked up from germline, CDR1 is MGHRA and CDR2 is YSYEKL. V dropped 4 bases and J dropped 5 bases, with 12 bases sitting between them. The CDR3 length is 13 residues. The CDR3 spells CASSRGRDNEQYF. The CDR3 DNA reads as TGCGCCAGCAGCCGGGGGAGGGACAACGAGCAGTACTTC.

The rearrangement links TRBV4-1 to TRBJ2-1, with 15 bases aligning to TRBD2. Germline lookup yields CDR1 MGHRA and CDR2 YSYEKL. V shed 1 base and J 9 bases; nucleotides not matched to a gene: 4. The CDR3 has 16 amino acids. CDR3 sequence (DNA): TGCGCCAGCAGCCAAGGGGGGGGACTAGCGGGAGGTGAGCAGTTCTTC. Amino acids: CASSQGGGLAGGEQFF.

The CDR3 bases are TGTGCCAGCAGCGTAGGTAACAGTCAAGAGACCCAGTACTTC. Translated: CASSVGNSQETQYF. J is TRBJ2-5 and V is TRBV9; no clear D. Germline V gene data show CDR1 as SGDLS and CDR2 as YYNGEE. The CDR3 totals 14 residues. The V gene lost 0 bases and the J gene lost 2 bases, with 8 bases spanning the gap.

This clone was seen only once. V usage is TRBV6-5 and J usage is TRBJ2-5; perhaps TRBD2 as D (6 bases). The CDR3 covers 15 residues. The germline gives CDR1 MNHEY, CDR2 SVGAGI. V gave up 6 bases and J gave up 7 bases, with 21 bases separating them. The CDR3 loop reads CASSRGDSSMGTQYF. Written as DNA, the CDR3 is TGTGCCAGCAGCCGCGGGGACTCCTCAATGGGGACCCAGTACTTC.

The V gene is TRBV12-3 or TRBV12-4, the J gene TRBJ1-1; no firm D call. The CDR3 sequence is 13 residues long. The ends were cut back, 8 bases at V and 4 bases at J, with 14 bases in the middle. CDR3 sequence (DNA): TGTGCCAGCCTGTGGTCTTCGGGCACTGAAGCTTTCTTT. Its protein product is CASLWSSGTEAFF.

The chain links TRBV4-3 to TRBJ2-1; tentative D call: TRBD2 (6 bases). The V end lost 4 bases, the J end lost 4 bases, and 17 bases lay between the germline ends. The CDR3 has 16 amino acids. CDR1 LGHNA and CDR2 YSLEER come from the germline V gene. Here the CDR3 DNA reads TGCGCCAGCAGCCTTAACCGGGAGACTCATTACAATGAGCAGTTCTTC. Protein sequence: CASSLNRETHYNEQFF.

V gene TRBV6-2 or TRBV6-3 combines with J gene TRBJ2-7; 7 nucleotides match TRBD1. The CDR3 has 13 amino acids. V was pared by 6 bases and J by 5 bases, with 7 bases of the junction left unmatched. Germline lookup yields CDR1 MNHEY and CDR2 SVGEGT. CDR3 nucleotide sequence: TGTGCCAGCAGCCGACAGGGATCTCACGAGCAGTACTTC. Translation gives CASSRQGSHEQYF.

The rearrangement joins TRBV5-4 to TRBJ1-2, with TRBD1 identical over 9 bases. Germline V gene sequence: CDR1 SGHNT, CDR2 YYREEE (reference sequence). The length of the CDR3 is 13 residues. The V and J ends lost 2 bases and 7 bases, in that order; junction bases with no gene match: 3. The CDR3 protein is CASSFDRGGGYTF. CDR3 nucleotides: TGTGCCAGCAGCTTTGACAGGGGGGGTGGCTACACCTTC.

The chain couples TRBV11-2 to TRBJ2-1; maybe TRBD1 (7 bases). V shed 5 bases and J shed 2 bases, with 16 bases lying between them. The germline gives CDR1 SGHAT, CDR2 FQNNGV. This CDR3 contains 16 residues. The CDR3 DNA is TGTGCCAGCAGCCGAGGGGGGCAGGGGGCCTACAATGAGCAGTTCTTC. Protein product: CASSRGGQGAYNEQFF.

This clone was observed a single time. This rearrangement joins TRBV7-9 to TRBJ2-5; TRBD2 might be the D (6 bases). Germline CDR1 is SEHNR and CDR2 is FQNEAQ (reference sequence). The CDR3 runs 14 residues. V was pared by 6 bases and J by 2 bases, with 13 bases between. The CDR3 DNA reads TGTGCCAGCAGTCGCGTGGAGGGGCAAGAGACCCAGTACTTC. Translation: CASSRVEGQETQYF.

This chain links TRBV19 with TRBJ1-2, with D possibly matching TRBD1 (5 bases). In germline, CDR1 is LNHDA, CDR2 SQIVND (reference sequence). Between the trimmed V and J ends, which lost 8 bases and 5 bases, there was a span of 12 bases. The CDR3 extends over 12 amino acids. The CDR3 protein is CASESGGYGYTF. The CDR3 coding sequence is TGTGCCAGTGAATCCGGGGGATATGGCTACACCTTC.